The T cell receptor beta chain described here comes from a study of shared clonotypes between healthy human individuals. Points from the study as a whole: Around 4.7% was the fraction of naive CD4 clonotypes found shared across several donors.

Naive CD8 cells comprised CD45RO-negative, CCR7-positively selected cells, excluding terminally differentiated effector memory CD45RA+ cells. Libraries were prepared by immunoSEQ multiplex PCR; TCRdb keeps only in-frame clonotypes and omits some of them. The sample consists of some 600,000 clones, approximately 96% of them appearing once. Germline V gene data show CDR1 as GTSNPN and CDR2 as SVGIG (reference sequence). This CDR3 has 14 amino acids. The germline V and J ends were trimmed by 4 bases and 1 base, with 11 bases remaining between them. Comments on this clone: As yet, its antigen is unknown.

The specimen sequenced was naive CD8+ T cells sorted from blood. The TCR comes from a woman under 40 in good health. The V and J genes are TRBV30 and TRBJ1-3; D might be TRBD1 (6 bases). In nucleotides, the CDR3 is TGTGCCTGGACCGGGACACCGTCTGGAAACACCATATATTTT. Amino acid sequence: CAWTGTPSGNTIYF. Filled out from reference TRBV30 and TRBJ1-3, the complete variable domain reads SQTIHQWPATLVQPVGSPLSLECTVEGTSNPNLYWYRQAAGRGLQLLFYSVGIGQISSEVPQNLSASRPQDRQFILSSKKLLLSDSGFYLCAWTGTPSGNTIYFGEGSWLTVV.